This T cell receptor (beta chain) comes out of a study of cytomegalovirus exposure and HLA in healthy donors. At the level of the study: Within the Caucasian-associated ancestry cluster were about 81% of the approximately 400 genotyped donors.

This cohort consisted of healthy bone marrow donors. Study results and limitations: In a later analysis, TCR beta V- and J-gene trimming showed a link to a missense DCLRE1C variant. Cytomegalovirus association was listed for roughly 160 TCR beta chains.

PCR primers comprised 60 Vbeta and 13 Jbeta primers. TCRdb's table, derived via immunoSEQ multiplex PCR, lists solely in-frame clones and lacks some. The sample contains under 150,000 clones, about three quarters of which appear only once. Concerning this clone: Its antigen is still unknown.

CDR3 size: 14 residues. Germline assignment: CDR1 MNHEY and CDR2 SVGAGI. With 6 bases removed from V and 3 bases from J, the gap between germline ends came to 12 bases. The clonotype comes from a man in his forties in good health and CMV-seropositive. The rearrangement uses TRBV6-5 and TRBJ1-5; D is possibly TRBD1 (5 bases). The sequenced sample was PBMCs. CDR3 sequence reads: CASSRGGYNQPQHF. CDR3 in DNA: TGTGCCAGCAGCCGCGGGGGGTACAATCAGCCCCAGCATTTT.